A selection of T cell receptor beta chains follows, all from one sample in a study of shared clonotypes between healthy human individuals. Sequenced by immunoSEQ multiplex PCR; TCRdb stores in-frame clones only, minus some. The sample yields 2 million or so clones, roughly 94% seen once. The sample was naive CD4+ T cells sorted from blood. These receptors came from a man between 18 and 29 years old in good health. Each CDR3 is given with its conserved first and last residue. Each record gives: V gene, clone size, J gene, D gene, CDR3 DNA, CDR3 protein. A D gene is named only where the DNA matches it firmly. Some rows mark clone size as missing; the rest say once, few, many or name a class of expanded clone.

TRBV27	NA	TRBJ2-1	NA	TGTGCCAGCAGTTTAGACGCCTCCCAATACAATGAGCAGTTCTTC	CASSLDASQYNEQFF
TRBV6-4	NA	TRBJ2-3	TRBD1	TGTGCCAGCAGCACAGGGGCCCACACAGATACGCAGTATTTT	CASSTGAHTDTQYF
TRBV12-1	NA	TRBJ2-1	NA	TGTGCCAGCACCTTGAGGCGGGAGGGCCCCAAACCCGACAATGGACAGTTCTTC	CASTLRREGPKPDNGQFF
TRBV6-5	NA	TRBJ2-1	NA	TGTGCCAGCAGGACACGCGACAATGAGCAGTTCTTC	CASRTRDNEQFF
TRBV6-5	NA	TRBJ2-3	TRBD1	TGTGCCAGCAGTTACCGGGCCAGGGGGACAGATACGCAGTATTTT	CASSYRARGTDTQYF
TRBV18	NA	TRBJ1-1	NA	TGTGCCAGCTCGGCAGGGACGCAGTGGGGTGAAGCTTTCTTT	CASSAGTQWGEAFF
TRBV10-1	NA	TRBJ2-1	NA	TGCGCCAGCAGTGAGGACGGACTGGAGCAGTTCTTC	CASSEDGLEQFF
TRBV4-3	NA	TRBJ2-7	NA	TGCGCCAGCAGCCAAGCAACAGGGGGGGGCTACGAGCAGTACTTC	CASSQATGGGYEQYF
TRBV2	NA	TRBJ1-5	NA	TGTGCCAGCAGCACCAAGATCGGACAGCTAAATCAGCCCCAGCATTTT	CASSTKIGQLNQPQHF
TRBV19	NA	TRBJ2-7	TRBD2	TGTGCCAGTAGTATGGGTAGCGGGAGCAGGTACGAGCAGTACTTC	CASSMGSGSRYEQYF
TRBV28	NA	TRBJ2-1	NA	TGTGCCGGACGAGGGCAGGGCAAGGTCGGTGAGCAGTTCTTC	CAGRGQGKVGEQFF
TRBV27	NA	TRBJ2-2	NA	TGTGCCAGCAGCCGGCCCACCGGGGAGCTGTTTTTT	CASSRPTGELFF
TRBV28	NA	TRBJ2-7	NA	TGTGCCAGCAGTTTGGCCCGGACAGCCCCCTACGAGCAGTACTTC	CASSLARTAPYEQYF
TRBV7-7	NA	TRBJ2-7	TRBD1	TGTGCTAGCAGCTTAGGGCGGGACAGGGCCCCCTACGAGCAGTACTTC	CASSLGRDRAPYEQYF
TRBV6-1	NA	TRBJ1-2	TRBD1	TGTGCCAGCAGTGCAACAGGGGACAACTATGGCTACACCTTC	CASSATGDNYGYTF
TRBV7-2	NA	TRBJ1-5	TRBD1	TGTGCCAGCAGCTCCAACAGGGGTTTAGGGCAGCCCCAGCATTTT	CASSSNRGLGQPQHF
TRBV6-5	NA	TRBJ1-2	NA	TGTGCCAGCAGTTACTCGACGGGACTAGCTAACTATGGCTACACCTTC	CASSYSTGLANYGYTF
TRBV28	NA	TRBJ1-2	NA	TGTGCCAGCAGTTCTGAGACACTGGGGGGTGGCTACACCTTC	CASSSETLGGGYTF
TRBV6-1	NA	TRBJ1-6	NA	TGTGCCAGCAGTCCGGACAGAAATTCACCCCTCCACTTT	CASSPDRNSPLHF
TRBV10-3	NA	TRBJ2-3	TRBD1	TGTGCCACGGCGACAGGGGCAACAGATACGCAGTATTTT	CATATGATDTQYF
TRBV5-4	once	TRBJ1-2	TRBD1	TGTGCCAGCAGCTTGATCGCCGGGGACAGGGGGAACTATGGCTACACCTTC	CASSLIAGDRGNYGYTF
TRBV19	NA	TRBJ1-1	NA	TGTGCCAGTAGTGCTGGACAGAACCTGAACACTGAAGCTTTCTTT	CASSAGQNLNTEAFF
TRBV5-6	NA	TRBJ1-3	NA	TGTGCCAGCAGCTTGGACGGGGGAAAGACTGGAAACACCATATATTTT	CASSLDGGKTGNTIYF
TRBV5-1	NA	TRBJ2-5	NA	TGCGCCAGCAGCAGGATTGGCGGCGAGACCCAGTACTTC	CASSRIGGETQYF